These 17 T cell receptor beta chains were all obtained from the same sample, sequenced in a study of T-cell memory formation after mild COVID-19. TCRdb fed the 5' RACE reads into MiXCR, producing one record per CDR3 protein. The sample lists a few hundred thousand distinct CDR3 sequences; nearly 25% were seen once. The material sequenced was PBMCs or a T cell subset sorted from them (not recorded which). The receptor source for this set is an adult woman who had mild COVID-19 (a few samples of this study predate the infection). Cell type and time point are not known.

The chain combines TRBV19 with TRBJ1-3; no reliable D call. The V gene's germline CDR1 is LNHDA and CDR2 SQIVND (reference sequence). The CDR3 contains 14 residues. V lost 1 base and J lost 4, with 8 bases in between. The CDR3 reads CASSIVGAGNTIYF. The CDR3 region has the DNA TGTGCCAGTAGTATAGTTGGAGCCGGAAACACCATATATTTT.

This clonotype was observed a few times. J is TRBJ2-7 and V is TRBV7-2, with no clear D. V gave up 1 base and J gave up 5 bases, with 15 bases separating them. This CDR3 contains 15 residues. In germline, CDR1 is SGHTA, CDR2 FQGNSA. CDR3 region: CASSLVGQRSHEQYF. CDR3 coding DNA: TGTGCCAGCAGCTTAGTAGGCCAGCGAAGCCACGAGCAGTACTTC.

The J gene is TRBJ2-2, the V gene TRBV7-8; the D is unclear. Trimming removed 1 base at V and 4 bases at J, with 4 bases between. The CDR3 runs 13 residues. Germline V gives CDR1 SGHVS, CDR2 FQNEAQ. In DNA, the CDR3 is TGTGCCAGCAGCTTAGACGTCACCGGGGAGCTGTTTTTT. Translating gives CASSLDVTGELFF.

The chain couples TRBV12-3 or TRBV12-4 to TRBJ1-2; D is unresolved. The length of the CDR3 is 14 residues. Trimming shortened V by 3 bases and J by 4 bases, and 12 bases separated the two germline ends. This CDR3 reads CASSFGIRGYGYTF. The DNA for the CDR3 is TGTGCCAGCAGTTTCGGGATACGTGGCTATGGCTACACCTTC.

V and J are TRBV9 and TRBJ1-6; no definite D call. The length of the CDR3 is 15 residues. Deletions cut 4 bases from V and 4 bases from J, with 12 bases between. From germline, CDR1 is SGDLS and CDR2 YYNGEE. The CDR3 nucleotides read TGTGCCAGCAGCCTAGATGGAGTTTATAATTCACCCCTCCACTTT. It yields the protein CASSLDGVYNSPLHF.

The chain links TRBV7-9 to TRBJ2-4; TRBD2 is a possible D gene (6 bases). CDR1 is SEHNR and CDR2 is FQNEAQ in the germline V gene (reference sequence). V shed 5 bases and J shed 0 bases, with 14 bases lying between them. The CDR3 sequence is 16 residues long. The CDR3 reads CASSALEGLAKNIQYF. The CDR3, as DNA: TGTGCCAGCAGCGCCCTGGAGGGTCTAGCCAAAAACATTCAGTACTTC.

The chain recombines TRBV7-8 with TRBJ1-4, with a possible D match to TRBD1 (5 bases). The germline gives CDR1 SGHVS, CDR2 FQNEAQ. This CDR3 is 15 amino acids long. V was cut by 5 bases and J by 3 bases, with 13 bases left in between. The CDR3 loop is CASSPRGVANEKLFF. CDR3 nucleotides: TGTGCCAGCAGCCCCCGGGGGGTGGCTAATGAAAAACTGTTTTTT. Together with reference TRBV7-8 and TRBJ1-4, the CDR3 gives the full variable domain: GAGVSQSPRYKVAKRGQDVALRCDPISGHVSLFWYQQALGQGPEFLTYFQNEAQLDKSGLPSDRFFAERPEGSVSTLKIQRTQQEDSAVYLCASSPRGVANEKLFFGSGTQLSVL.

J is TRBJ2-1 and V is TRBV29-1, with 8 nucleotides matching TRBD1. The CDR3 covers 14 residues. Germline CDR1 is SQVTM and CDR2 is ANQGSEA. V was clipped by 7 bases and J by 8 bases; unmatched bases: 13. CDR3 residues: CSATRGATGDEQFF. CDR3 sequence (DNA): TGCAGCGCCACCCGAGGGGCGACAGGGGATGAGCAGTTCTTC.

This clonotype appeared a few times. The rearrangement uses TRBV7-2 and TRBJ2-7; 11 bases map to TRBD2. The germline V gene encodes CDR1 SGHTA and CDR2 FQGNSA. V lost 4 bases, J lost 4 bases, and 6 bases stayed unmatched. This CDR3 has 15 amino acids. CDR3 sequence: CASSYLTSGMYEQYF. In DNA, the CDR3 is TGTGCCAGCAGCTACCTGACTAGCGGGATGTACGAGCAGTACTTC.

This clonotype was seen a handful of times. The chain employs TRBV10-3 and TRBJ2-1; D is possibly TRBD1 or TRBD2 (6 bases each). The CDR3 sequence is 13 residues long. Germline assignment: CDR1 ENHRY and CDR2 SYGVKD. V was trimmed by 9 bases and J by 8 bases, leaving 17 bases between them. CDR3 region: CAIKAGVADEQFF. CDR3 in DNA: TGTGCCATTAAGGCAGGGGTAGCGGATGAGCAGTTCTTC.

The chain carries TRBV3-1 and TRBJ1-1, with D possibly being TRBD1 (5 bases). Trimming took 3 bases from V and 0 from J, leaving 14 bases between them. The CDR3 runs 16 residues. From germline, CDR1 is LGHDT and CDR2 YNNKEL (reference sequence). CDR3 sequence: CASSQETVRMNTEAFF. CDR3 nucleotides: TGTGCCAGCAGCCAGGAGACAGTAAGAATGAACACTGAAGCTTTCTTT.

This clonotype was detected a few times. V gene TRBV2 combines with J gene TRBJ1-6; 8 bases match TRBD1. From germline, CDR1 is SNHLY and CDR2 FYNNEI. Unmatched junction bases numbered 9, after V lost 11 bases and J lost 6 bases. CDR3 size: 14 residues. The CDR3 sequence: CAGKPTGGNSPLHF. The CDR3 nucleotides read TGTGCCGGCAAACCCACAGGGGGTAATTCACCCCTCCACTTT.

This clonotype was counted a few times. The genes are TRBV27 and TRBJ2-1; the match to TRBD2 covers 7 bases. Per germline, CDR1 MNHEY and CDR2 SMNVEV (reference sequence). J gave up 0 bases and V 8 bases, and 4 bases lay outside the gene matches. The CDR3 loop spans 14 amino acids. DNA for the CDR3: TGTGCCAGCCGACAGCGGGACTCCTACAATGAGCAGTTCTTC. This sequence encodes CASRQRDSYNEQFF.

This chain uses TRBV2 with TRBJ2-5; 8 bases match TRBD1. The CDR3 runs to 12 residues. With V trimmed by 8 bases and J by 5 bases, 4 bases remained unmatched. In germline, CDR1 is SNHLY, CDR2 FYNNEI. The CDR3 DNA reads TGTGCCAGCGCGGACAGGGTCGAGACCCAGTACTTC. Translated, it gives CASADRVETQYF.

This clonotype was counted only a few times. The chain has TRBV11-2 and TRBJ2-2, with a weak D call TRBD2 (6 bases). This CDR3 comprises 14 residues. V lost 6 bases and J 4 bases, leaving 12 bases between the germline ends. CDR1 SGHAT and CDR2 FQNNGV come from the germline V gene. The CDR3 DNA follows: TGTGCCAGCAGATTTCCCGGGGGCACCGGGGAGCTGTTTTTT. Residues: CASRFPGGTGELFF.

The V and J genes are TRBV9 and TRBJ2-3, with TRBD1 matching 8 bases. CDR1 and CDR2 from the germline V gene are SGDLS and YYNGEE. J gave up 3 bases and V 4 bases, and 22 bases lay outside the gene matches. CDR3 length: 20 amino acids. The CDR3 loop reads CASSPTSRTGIMVRTDTQYF. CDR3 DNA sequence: TGTGCCAGCAGCCCGACATCCAGGACAGGGATAATGGTTCGGACAGATACGCAGTATTTT.

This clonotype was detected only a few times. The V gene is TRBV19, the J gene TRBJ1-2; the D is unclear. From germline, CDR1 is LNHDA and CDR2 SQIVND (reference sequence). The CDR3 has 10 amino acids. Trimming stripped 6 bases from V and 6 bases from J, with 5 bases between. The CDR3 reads CASRSDGYTF. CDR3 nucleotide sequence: TGTGCCAGTAGGTCTGATGGCTACACCTTC.